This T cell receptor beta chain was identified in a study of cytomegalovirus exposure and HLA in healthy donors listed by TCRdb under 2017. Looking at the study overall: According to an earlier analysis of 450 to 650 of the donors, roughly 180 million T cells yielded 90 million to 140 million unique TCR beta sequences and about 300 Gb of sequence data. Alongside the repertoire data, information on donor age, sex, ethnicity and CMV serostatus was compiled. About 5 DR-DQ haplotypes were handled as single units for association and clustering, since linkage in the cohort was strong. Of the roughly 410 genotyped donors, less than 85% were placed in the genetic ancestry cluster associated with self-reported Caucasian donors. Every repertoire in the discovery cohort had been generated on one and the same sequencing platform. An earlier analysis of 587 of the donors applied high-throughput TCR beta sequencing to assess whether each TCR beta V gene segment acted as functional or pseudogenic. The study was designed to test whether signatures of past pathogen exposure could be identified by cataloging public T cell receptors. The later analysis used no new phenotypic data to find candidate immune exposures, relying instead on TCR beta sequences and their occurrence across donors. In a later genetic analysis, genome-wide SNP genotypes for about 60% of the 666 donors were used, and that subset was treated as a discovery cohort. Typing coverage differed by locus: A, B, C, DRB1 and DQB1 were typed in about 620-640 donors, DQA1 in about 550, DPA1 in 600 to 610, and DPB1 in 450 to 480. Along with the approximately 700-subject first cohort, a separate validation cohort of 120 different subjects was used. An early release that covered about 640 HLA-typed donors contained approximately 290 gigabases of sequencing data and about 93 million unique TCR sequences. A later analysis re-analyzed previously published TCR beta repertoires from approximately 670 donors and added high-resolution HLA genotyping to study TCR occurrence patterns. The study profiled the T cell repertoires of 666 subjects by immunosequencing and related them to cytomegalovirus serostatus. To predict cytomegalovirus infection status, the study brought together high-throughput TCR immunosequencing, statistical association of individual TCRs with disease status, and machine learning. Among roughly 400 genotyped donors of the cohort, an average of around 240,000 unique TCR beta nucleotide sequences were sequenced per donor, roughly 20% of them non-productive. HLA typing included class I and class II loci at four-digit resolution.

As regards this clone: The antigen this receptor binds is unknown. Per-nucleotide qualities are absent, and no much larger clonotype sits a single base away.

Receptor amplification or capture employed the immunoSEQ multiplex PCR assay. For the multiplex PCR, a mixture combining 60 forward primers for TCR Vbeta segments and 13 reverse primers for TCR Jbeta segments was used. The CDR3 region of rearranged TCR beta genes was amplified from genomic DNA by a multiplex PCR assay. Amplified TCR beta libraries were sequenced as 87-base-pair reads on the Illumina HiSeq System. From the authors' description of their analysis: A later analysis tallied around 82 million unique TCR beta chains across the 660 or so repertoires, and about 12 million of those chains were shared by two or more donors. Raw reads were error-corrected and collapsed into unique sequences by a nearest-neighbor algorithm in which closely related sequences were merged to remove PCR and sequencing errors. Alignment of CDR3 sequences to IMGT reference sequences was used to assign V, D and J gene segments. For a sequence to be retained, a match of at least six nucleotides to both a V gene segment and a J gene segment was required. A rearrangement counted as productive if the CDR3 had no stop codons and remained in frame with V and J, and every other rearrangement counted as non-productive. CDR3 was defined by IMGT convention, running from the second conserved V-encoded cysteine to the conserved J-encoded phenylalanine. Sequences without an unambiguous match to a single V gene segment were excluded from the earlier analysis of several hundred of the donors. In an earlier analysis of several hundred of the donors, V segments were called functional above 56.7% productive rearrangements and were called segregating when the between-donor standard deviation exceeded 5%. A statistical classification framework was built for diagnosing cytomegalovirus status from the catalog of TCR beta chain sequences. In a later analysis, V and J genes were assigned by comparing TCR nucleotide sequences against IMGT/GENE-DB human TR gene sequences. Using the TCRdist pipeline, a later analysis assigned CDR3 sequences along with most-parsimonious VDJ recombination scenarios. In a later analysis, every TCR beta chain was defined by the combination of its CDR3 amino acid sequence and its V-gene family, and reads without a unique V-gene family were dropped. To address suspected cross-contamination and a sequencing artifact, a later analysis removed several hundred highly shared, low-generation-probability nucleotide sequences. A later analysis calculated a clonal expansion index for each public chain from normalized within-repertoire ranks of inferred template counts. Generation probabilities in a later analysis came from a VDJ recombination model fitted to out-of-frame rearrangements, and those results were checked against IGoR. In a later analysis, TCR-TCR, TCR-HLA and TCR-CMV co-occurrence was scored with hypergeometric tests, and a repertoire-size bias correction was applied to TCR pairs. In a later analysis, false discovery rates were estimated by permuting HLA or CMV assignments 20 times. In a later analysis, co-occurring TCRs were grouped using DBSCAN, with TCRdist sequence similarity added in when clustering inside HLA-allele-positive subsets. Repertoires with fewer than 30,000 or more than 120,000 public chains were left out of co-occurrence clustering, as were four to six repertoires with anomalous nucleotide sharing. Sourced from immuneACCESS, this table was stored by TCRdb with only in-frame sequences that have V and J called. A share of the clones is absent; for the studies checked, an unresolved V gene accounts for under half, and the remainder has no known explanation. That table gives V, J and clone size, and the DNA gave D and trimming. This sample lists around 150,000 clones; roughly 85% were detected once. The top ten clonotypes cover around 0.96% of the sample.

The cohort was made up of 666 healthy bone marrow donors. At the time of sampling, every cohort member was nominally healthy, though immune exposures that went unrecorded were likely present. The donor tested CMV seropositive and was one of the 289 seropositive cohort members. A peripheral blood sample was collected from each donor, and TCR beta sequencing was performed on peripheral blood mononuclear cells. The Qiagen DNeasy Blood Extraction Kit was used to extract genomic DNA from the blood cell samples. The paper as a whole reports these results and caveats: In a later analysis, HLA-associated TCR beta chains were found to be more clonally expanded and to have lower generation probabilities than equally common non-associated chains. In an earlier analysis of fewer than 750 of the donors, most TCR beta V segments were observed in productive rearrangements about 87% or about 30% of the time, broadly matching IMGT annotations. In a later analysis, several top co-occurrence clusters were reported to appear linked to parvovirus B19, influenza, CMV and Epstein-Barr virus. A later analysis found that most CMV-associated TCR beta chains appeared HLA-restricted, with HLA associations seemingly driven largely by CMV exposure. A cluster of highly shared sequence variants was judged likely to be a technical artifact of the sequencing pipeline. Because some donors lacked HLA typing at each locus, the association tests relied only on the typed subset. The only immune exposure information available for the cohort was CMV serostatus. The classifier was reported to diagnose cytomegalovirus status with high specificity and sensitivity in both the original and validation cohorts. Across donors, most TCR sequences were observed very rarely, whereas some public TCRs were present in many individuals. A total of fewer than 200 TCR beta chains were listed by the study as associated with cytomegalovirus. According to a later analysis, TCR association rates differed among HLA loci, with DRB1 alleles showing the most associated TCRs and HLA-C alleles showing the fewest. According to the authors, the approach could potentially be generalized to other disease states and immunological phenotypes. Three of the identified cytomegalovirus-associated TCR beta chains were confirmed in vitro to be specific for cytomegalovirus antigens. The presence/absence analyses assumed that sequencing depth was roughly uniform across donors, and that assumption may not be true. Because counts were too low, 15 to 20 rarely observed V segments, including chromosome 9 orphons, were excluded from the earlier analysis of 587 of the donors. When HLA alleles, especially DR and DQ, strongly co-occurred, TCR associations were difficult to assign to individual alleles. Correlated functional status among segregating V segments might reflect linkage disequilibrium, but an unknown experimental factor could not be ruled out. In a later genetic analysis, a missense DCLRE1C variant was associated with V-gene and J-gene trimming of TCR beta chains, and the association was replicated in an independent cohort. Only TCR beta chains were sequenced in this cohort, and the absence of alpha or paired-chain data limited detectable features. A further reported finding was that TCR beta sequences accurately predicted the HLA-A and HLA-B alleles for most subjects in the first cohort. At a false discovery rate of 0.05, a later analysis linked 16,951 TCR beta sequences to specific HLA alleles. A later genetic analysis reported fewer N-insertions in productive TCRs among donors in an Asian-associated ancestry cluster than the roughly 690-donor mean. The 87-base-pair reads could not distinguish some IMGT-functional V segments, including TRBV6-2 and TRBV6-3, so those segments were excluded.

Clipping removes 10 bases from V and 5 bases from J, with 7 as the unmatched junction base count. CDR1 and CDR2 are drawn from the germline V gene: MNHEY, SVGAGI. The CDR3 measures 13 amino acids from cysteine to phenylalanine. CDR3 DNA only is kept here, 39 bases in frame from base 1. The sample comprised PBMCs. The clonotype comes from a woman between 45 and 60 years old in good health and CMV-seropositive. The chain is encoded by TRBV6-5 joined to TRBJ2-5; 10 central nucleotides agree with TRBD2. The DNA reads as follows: TGTGCCACCCGGACTAGCGGTCACGAGACCCAGTACTTC. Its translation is CATRTSGHETQYF.